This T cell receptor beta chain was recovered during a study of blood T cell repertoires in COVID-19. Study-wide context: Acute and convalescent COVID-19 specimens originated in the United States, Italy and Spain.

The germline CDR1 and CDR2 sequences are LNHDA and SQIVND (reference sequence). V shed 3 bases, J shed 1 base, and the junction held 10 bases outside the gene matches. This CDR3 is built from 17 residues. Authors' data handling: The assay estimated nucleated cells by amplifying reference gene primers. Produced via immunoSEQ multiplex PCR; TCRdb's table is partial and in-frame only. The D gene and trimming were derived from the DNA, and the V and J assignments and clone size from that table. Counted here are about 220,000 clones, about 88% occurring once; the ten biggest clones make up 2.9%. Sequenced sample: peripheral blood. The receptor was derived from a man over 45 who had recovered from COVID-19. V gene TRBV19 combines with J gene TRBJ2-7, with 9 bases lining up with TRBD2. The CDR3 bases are TGTGCCAGTAGTATCAACCTCGGGACTAGCCTATCCTACGAGCAGTACTTC. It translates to CASSINLGTSLSYEQYF.